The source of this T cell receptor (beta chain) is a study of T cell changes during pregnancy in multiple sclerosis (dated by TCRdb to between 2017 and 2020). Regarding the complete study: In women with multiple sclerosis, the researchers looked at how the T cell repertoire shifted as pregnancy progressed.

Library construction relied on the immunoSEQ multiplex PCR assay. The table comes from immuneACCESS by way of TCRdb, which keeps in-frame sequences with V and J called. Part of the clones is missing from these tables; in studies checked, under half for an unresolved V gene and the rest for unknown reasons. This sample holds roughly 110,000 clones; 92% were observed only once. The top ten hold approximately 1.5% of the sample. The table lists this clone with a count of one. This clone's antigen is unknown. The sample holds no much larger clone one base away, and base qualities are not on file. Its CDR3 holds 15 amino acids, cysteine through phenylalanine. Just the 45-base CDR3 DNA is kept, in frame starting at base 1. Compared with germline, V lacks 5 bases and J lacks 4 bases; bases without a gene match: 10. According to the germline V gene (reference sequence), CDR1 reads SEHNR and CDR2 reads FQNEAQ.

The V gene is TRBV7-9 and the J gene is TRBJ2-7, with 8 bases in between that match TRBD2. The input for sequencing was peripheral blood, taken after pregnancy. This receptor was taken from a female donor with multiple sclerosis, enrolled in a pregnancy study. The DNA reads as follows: TGTGCCAGCAGCAGACCGGGACTAGGCCCATACGAGCAGTACTTC. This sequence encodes CASSRPGLGPYEQYF. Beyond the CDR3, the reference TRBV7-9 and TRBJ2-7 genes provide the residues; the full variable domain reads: DTGVSQNPRHKITKRGQNVTFRCDPISEHNRLYWYRQTLGQGPEFLTYFQNEAQLEKSRLLSDRFSAERPKGSFSTLEIQRTEQGDSAMYLCASSRPGLGPYEQYFGPGTRLTVT.